This T cell receptor beta chain came from a study of cytomegalovirus exposure and HLA in healthy donors. With 60 Vbeta and 13 Jbeta primers, the PCR was carried out. Profiling relied on immunoSEQ multiplex PCR, and the TCRdb table lists in-frame clones only, not all of them. Among some 130,000 clones listed, more than 70% were seen once. The CDR3 is 15 amino acids. Germline assignment: CDR1 MGHRA and CDR2 YSYEKL. V lost 4 bases, J lost 5 bases, and 7 bases stayed unmatched. The sequencing sample was made of PBMCs. The chain joins TRBV4-1 to TRBJ2-2, with 7 bases fitting TRBD1. This TCR was recovered from a human donor in good health. CDR3 nucleotide sequence: TGCGCCAGCAGCCCTACAGGGGCTAGAACCGGGGAGCTGTTTTTT. Translation gives CASSPTGARTGELFF.